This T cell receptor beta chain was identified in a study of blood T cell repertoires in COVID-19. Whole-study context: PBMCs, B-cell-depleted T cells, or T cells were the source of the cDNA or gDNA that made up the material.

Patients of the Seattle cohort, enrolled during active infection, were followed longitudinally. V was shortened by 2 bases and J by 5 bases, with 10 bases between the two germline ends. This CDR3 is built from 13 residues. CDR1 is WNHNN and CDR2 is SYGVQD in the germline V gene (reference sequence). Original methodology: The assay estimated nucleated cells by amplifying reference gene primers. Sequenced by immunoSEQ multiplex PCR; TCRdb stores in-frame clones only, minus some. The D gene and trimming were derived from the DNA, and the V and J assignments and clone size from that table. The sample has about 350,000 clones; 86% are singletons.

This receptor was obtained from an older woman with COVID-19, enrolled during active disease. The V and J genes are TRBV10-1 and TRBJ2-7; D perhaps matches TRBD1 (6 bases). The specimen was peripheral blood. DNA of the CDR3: TGCGCCAGCAGTGAGACAGGGCCGCACGAGCAGTACTTC. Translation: CASSETGPHEQYF.